The sample holds many counts of the clone carrying this T cell receptor beta chain. Its antigen remains unknown. Researchers prepared the TCRbeta library using unique molecular identifiers, the study reports. TCRdb reanalysed the PCR reads using MiXCR and keeps one entry per CDR3 protein. The sample has roughly 4,500 distinct CDR3 sequences, about 26% seen once. This entry is derived from a study of T-cell reconstitution after alpha-beta-depleted transplantation in children. Study-wide results and caveats: Alpha-beta T cells about two months after transplant reportedly derived from several hundred expanded graft clones. The high TCRbeta diversity at day 60 in some patients came from surviving recipient T cells and thymic progenitors. One year post-transplant, T-cell counts and diversity were largely derived from T cells produced anew.

This CDR3 is built from 13 residues. With 7 bases clipped from V and 5 bases from J, the junction kept 6 bases outside the gene matches. Germline assignment: CDR1 ENHRY and CDR2 SYGVKD. V is TRBV10-3 and J is TRBJ2-7; 9 bases agree with TRBD1. The material sequenced was PBMCs, mostly from graft donor cells, taken 60 days after TCRalphabeta/CD19-depleted stem cell transplant. The sequence was obtained from a boy younger than two who had a stem cell transplant for SCID, so the T cells may come from the graft donor. In nucleotides, the CDR3 is TGTGCCATCACCAACAGGGGGCCCAACGAGCAGTACTTC. This translates into CAITNRGPNEQYF.